This TCR beta chain was captured by sequencing in a study of blood T cell repertoires in COVID-19. The CDR3 is 16 residues long. Germline-derived CDR1 and CDR2 are MNHEY and SVGEGT. V was shortened by 5 bases and J by 1 base, with 15 bases between the two germline ends. Profiled with immunoSEQ multiplex PCR; TCRdb holds only in-frame clones, not every one. The repertoire holds about 670,000 clones, with just under 90% as singletons. The receptor comes from a woman aged 18-35 years with acute or convalescent COVID-19. V and J are TRBV6-2 or TRBV6-3 and TRBJ2-1; perhaps TRBD2 as D (7 bases). Sequencing was done on a sample of peripheral blood. The DNA for the CDR3 is TGTGCCAGCAGTGACCGGGGGGCGGGTTCCTACAATGAGCAGTTCTTC. Its protein is CASSDRGAGSYNEQFF.